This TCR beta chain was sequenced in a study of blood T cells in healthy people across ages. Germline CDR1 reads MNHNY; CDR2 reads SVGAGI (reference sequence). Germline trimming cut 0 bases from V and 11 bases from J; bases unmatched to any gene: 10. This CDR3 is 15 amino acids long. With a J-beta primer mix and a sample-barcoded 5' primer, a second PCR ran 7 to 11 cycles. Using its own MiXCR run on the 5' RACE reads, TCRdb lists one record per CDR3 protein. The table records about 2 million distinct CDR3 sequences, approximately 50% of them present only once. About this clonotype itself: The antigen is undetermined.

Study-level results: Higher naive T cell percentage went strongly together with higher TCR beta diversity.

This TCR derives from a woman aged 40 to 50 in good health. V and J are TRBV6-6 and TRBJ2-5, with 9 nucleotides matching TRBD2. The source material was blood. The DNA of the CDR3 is TGTGCCAGCAGTTACTCGAGCGGGGGGCAAAATGAGCAGTACTTC. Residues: CASSYSSGGQNEQYF.